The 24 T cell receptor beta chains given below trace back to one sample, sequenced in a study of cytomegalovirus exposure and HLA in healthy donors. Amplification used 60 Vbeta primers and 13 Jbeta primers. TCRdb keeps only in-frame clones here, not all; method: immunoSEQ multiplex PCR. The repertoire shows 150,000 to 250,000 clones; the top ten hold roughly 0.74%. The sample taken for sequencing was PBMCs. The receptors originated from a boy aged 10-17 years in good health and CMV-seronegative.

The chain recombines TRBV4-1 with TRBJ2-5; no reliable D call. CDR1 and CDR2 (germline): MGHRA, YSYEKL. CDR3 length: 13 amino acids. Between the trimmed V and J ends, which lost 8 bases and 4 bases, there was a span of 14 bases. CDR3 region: CASSLGHRETQYF. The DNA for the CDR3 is TGCGCCAGCTCTCTCGGTCATCGAGAGACCCAGTACTTC.

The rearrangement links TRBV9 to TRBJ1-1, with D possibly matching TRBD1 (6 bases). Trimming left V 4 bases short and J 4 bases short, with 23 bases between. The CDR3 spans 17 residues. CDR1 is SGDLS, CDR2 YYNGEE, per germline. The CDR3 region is CASSTSGGLLTGTEAFF. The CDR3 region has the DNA TGTGCCAGCAGCACTAGCGGGGGGCTACTGACCGGCACTGAAGCTTTCTTT.

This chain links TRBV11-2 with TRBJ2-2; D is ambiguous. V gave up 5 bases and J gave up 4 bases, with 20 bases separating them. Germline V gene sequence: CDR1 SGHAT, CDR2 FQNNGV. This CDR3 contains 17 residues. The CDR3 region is CASSPLVGQTFTGELFF. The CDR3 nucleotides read TGTGCCAGCAGCCCCCTGGTGGGTCAGACTTTCACCGGGGAGCTGTTTTTT.

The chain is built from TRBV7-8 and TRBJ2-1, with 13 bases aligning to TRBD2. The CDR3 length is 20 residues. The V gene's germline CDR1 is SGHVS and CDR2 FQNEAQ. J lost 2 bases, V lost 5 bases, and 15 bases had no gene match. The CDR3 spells CASSPKLPGLAGRAYNEQFF. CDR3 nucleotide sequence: TGTGCCAGCAGCCCCAAACTCCCGGGACTAGCGGGGCGCGCCTACAATGAGCAGTTCTTC.

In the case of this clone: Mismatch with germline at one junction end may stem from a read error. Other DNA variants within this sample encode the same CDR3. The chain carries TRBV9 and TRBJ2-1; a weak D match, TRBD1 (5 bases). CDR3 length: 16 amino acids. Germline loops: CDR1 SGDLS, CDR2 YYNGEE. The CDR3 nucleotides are TGCGCCAGCAGCGACGGTCAGGGCTTCTCCTACAATGAGCAGTTCTTC. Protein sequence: CASSDGQGFSYNEQFF.

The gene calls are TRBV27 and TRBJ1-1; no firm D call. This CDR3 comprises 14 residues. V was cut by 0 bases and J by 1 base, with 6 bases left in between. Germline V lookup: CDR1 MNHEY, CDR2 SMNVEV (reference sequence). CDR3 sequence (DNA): TGTGCCAGCAGTTTATCCAGCGCGAACACTGAAGCTTTCTTT. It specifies CASSLSSANTEAFF.

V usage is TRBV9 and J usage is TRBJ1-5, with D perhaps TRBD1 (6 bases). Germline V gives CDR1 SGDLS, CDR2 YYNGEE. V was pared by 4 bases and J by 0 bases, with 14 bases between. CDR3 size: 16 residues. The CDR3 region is CASSPGRTVSNQPQHF. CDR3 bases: TGTGCCAGCAGCCCCGGAAGGACAGTTAGCAATCAGCCCCAGCATTTT.

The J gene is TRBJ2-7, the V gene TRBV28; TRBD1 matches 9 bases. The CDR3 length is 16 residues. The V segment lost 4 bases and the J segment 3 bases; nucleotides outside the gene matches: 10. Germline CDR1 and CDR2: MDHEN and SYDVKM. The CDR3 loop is CASSWAPGTGLYEQYF. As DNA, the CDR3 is TGTGCCAGCAGTTGGGCGCCAGGGACAGGGCTCTACGAGCAGTACTTC.

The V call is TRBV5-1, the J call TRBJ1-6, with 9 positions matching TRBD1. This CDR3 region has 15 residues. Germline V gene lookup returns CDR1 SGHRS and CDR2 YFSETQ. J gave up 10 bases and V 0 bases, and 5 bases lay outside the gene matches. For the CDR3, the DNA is TGCGCCAGCAGCTTGGGGGGACAGGGACGGTCACCCCTCCACTTT. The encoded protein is CASSLGGQGRSPLHF.

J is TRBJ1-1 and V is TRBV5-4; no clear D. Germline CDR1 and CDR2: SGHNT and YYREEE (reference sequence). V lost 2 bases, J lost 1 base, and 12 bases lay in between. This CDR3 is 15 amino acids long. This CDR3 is CASSFLPGANTEAFF. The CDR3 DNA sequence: TGTGCCAGCAGCTTTTTGCCGGGAGCGAACACTGAAGCTTTCTTT.

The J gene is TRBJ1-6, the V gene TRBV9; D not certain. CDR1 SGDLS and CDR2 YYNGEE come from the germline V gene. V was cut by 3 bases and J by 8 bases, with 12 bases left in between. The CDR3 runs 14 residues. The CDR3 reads CASSENSADSPLHF. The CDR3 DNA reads TGTGCCAGCAGCGAAAACTCAGCGGATTCACCCCTCCACTTT.

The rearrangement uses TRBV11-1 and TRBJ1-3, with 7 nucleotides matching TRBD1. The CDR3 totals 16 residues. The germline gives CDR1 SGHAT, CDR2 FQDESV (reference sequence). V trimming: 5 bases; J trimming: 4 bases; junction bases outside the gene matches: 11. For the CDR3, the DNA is TGTGCCAGCAGCCCTAGACAGGGTGTCGTCGGAAACACCATATATTTT. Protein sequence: CASSPRQGVVGNTIYF.

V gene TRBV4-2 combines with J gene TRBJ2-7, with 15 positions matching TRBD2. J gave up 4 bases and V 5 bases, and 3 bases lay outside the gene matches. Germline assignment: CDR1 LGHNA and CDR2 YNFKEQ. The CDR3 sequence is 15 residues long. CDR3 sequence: CASSEGTSGGYEQYF. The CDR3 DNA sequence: TGTGCCAGCAGCGAAGGGACTAGCGGGGGGTACGAGCAGTACTTC.

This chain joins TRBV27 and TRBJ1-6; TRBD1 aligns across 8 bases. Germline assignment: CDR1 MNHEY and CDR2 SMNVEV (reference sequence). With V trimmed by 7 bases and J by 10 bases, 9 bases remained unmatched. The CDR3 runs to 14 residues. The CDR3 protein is CASTEQGERSPLHF. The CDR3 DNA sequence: TGTGCCAGCACTGAACAGGGGGAGCGCTCACCCCTCCACTTT.

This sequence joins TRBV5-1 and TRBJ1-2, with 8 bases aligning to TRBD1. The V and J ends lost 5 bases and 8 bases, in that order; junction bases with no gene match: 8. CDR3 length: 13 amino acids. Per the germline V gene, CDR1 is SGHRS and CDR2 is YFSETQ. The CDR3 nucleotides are TGCGCCAGCAGTCCCGACAGGGGCAAGGGCTACACCTTC. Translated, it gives CASSPDRGKGYTF.

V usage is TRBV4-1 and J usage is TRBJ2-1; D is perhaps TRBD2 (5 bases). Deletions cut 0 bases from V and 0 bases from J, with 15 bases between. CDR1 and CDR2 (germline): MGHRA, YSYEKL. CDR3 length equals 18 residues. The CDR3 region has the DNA TGCGCCAGCAGCCAAGATCCCGGGATGGCAAACTCCTACAATGAGCAGTTCTTC. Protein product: CASSQDPGMANSYNEQFF.

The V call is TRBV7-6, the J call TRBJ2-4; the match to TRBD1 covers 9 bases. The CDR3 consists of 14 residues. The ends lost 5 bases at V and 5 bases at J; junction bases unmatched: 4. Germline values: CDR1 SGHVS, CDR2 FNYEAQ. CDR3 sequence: CASSPRTGENIQYF. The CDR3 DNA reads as TGTGCCAGCAGCCCCAGGACAGGGGAAAACATTCAGTACTTC.

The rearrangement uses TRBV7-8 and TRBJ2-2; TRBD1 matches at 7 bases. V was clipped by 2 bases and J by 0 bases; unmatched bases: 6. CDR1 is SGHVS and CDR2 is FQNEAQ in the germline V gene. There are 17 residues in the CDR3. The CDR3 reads CASSLTRQGANTGELFF. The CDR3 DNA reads TGTGCCAGCAGCTTAACTCGACAGGGAGCGAACACCGGGGAGCTGTTTTTT.

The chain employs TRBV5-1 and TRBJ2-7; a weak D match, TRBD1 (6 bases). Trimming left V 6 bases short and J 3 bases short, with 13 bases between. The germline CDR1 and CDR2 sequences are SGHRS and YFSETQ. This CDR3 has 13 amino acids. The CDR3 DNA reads TGCGCCAGCACTGGACAGCCGAACTACGAGCAGTACTTC. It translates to CASTGQPNYEQYF.

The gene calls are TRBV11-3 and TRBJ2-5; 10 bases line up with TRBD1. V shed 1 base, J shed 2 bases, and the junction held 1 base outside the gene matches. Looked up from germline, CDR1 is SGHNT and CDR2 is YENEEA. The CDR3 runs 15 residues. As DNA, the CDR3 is TGTGCCAGCAGCTTAGGGACAGGGGGACAAGAGACCCAGTACTTC. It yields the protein CASSLGTGGQETQYF.

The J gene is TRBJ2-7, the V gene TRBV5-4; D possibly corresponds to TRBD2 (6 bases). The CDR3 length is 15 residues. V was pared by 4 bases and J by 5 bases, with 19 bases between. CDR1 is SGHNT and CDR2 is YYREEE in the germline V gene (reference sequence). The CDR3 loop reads CASSQSRREAHEQYF. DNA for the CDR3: TGTGCCAGCAGCCAGAGTCGGAGGGAGGCTCACGAGCAGTACTTC.

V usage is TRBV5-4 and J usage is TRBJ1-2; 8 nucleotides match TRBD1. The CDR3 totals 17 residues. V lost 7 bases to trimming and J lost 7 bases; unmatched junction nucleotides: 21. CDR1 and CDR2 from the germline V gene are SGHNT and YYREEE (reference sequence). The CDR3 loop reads CASRRHGTGPIEGGYTF. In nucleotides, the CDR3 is TGTGCCAGCCGTCGCCACGGGACAGGACCTATTGAGGGTGGCTACACCTTC. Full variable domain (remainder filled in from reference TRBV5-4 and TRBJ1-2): ETGVTQSPTHLIKTRGQQVTLRCSSQSGHNTVSWYQQALGQGPQFIFQYYREEENGRGNFPPRFSGLQFPNYSSELNVNALELDDSALYLCASRRHGTGPIEGGYTFGSGTRLTVV.

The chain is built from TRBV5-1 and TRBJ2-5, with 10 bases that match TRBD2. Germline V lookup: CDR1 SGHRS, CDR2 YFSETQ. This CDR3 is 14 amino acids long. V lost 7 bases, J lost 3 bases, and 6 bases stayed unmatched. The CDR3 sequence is CASSSAGGEETQYF. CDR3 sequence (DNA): TGCGCCAGCTCCTCAGCGGGGGGGGAAGAGACCCAGTACTTC.

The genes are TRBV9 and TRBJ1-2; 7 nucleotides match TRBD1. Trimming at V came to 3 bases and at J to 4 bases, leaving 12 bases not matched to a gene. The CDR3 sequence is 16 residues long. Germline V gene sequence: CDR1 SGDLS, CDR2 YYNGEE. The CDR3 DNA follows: TGTGCCAGCAGCGGGAGCCTCAGGGGGGTCGGCTATGGCTACACCTTC. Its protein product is CASSGSLRGVGYGYTF. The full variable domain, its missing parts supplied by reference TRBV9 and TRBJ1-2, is DSGVTQTPKHLITATGQRVTLRCSPRSGDLSVYWYQQSLDQGLQFLIQYYNGEERAKGNILERFSAQQFPDLHSELNLSSLELGDSALYFCASSGSLRGVGYGYTFGSGTRLTVV.